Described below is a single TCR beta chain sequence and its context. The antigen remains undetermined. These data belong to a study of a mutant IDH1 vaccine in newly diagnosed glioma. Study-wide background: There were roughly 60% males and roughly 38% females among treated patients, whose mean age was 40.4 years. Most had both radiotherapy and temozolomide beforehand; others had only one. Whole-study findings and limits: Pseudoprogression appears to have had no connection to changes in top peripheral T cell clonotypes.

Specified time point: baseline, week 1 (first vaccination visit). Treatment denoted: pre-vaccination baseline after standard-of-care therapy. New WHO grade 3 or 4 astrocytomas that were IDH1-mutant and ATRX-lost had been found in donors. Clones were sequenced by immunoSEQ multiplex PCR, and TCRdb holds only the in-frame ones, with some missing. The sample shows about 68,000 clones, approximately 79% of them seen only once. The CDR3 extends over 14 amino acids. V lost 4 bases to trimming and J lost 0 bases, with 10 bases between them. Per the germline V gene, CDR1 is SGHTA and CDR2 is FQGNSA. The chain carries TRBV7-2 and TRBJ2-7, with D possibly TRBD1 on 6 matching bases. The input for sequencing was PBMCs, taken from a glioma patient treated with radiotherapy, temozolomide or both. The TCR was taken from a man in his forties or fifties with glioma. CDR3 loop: CASSYGQSSYEQYF. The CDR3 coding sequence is TGTGCCAGCAGCTACGGACAGAGCTCCTACGAGCAGTACTTC.